These 17 T cell receptor beta chains were sequenced from one sample in a study of T cell clones after liver transplantation. Data came from immunoSEQ multiplex PCR; TCRdb stores just in-frame clones and leaves some out. The table includes over 50,000 clones, 84% detected once. The specimen comprised CD4+ T cells from blood, sampled before liver transplant. Receptor source: a human donor who received a liver transplant.

The J gene is TRBJ1-1, the V gene TRBV7-9, with D tentatively TRBD1 (5 bases). CDR1 and CDR2 (germline): SEHNR, FQNEAQ (reference sequence). V lost 4 bases to trimming and J lost 6 bases, with 9 bases between them. The CDR3 contains 12 residues. The CDR3 DNA follows: TGTGCCAGCAGCTCCAGCAGGGCTGAAGCTTTCTTT. This translates into CASSSSRAEAFF.

The CDR3 loop reads CASSTEGAVVSPLHF. Here the CDR3 DNA reads TGTGCCAGCAGCACCGAAGGGGCGGTGGTTTCACCCCTCCACTTT. The rearrangement links TRBV7-2 to TRBJ1-6, with D maybe TRBD1 (5 bases). Germline assignment: CDR1 SGHTA and CDR2 FQGNSA. The ends were cut back, 5 bases at V and 9 bases at J, with 17 bases in the middle. CDR3 size: 15 residues.

The chain employs TRBV6-1 and TRBJ2-7; 9 bases are shared with TRBD1. Unmatched junction bases numbered 1, after V lost 6 bases and J lost 1 base. Germline V gives CDR1 MNHNS, CDR2 SASEGT. CDR3 length equals 13 residues. The CDR3 region is CASRGTGSYEQYF. CDR3 nucleotides: TGTGCCAGCAGGGGGACAGGGTCCTACGAGCAGTACTTC.

J is TRBJ2-7 and V is TRBV7-2, with D possibly matching TRBD2 (5 bases). The germline V and J ends were trimmed by 1 base and 4 bases, with 5 bases remaining between them. Germline CDR1 and CDR2: SGHTA and FQGNSA. This CDR3 is 12 amino acids long. CDR3 nucleotide sequence: TGTGCCAGCAGCTTAGGGAGGTACGAGCAGTACTTC. It is translated as CASSLGRYEQYF.

The chain couples TRBV4-3 to TRBJ2-5; D is undetermined. The CDR3 consists of 15 residues. The V gene lost 4 bases and the J gene lost 0 bases, with 12 bases spanning the gap. Germline V lookup: CDR1 LGHNA, CDR2 YSLEER. CDR3 region: CASSPNRPYQETQYF. CDR3 coding DNA: TGCGCCAGCAGCCCGAACCGGCCTTACCAAGAGACCCAGTACTTC.

V is TRBV7-2 and J is TRBJ2-5; no definite D call. Trimming pared 7 bases from V and 4 bases from J, leaving 13 bases between. The CDR3 loop spans 13 amino acids. CDR1 SGHTA and CDR2 FQGNSA come from the germline V gene. The CDR3, as DNA: TGTGCCAGCACCTTCCAAGCTCGAGAGACCCAGTACTTC. Its protein product is CASTFQARETQYF. Combining the CDR3 with reference TRBV7-2 and TRBJ2-5 gives the whole variable domain GAGVSQSPSNKVTEKGKDVELRCDPISGHTALYWYRQSLGQGLEFLIYFQGNSAPDKSGLPSDRFSAERTGGSVSTLTIQRTQQEDSAVYLCASTFQARETQYFGPGTRLLVL.

CDR3 in DNA: TGTGCCAGCAGCCGTGGGGGAAATAGCAATCAGCCCCAGCATTTT. Translating gives CASSRGGNSNQPQHF. V is TRBV5-6 and J is TRBJ1-5; TRBD1 is a possible D gene (5 bases). Trimming took off 4 bases at V and 0 bases at J, with 11 bases between the two ends. Germline loops: CDR1 SGHDT, CDR2 YYEEEE. This CDR3 spans 15 amino acids.

The J gene is TRBJ1-2, the V gene TRBV5-1; D is unclear. The CDR3 loop spans 14 amino acids. The V and J ends lost 2 bases and 5 bases respectively, with 13 bases between them. Germline values: CDR1 SGHRS, CDR2 YFSETQ. CDR3: CASSLSGLEYGYTF. In nucleotides, the CDR3 is TGCGCCAGCAGCTTATCCGGGCTTGAATATGGCTACACCTTC.

The V call is TRBV11-2, the J call TRBJ1-4, with a weak D call TRBD1 (5 bases). V lost 5 bases and J 3 bases, leaving 16 bases between the germline ends. The length of the CDR3 is 16 residues. Germline V lookup: CDR1 SGHAT, CDR2 FQNNGV. CDR3 sequence: CASSRGPGRPNEKLFF. CDR3 in DNA: TGTGCCAGCAGCAGGGGTCCGGGACGGCCTAATGAAAAACTGTTTTTT.

The chain employs TRBV5-1 and TRBJ1-1; 7 bases agree with TRBD1. V trimming: 4 bases; J trimming: 5 bases; junction bases outside the gene matches: 8. Germline V lookup: CDR1 SGHRS, CDR2 YFSETQ. The CDR3 runs 14 residues. CDR3 nucleotide sequence: TGCGCCAGCAGCGGCGACAGGGTGAGGACTGAAGCTTTCTTT. Its protein is CASSGDRVRTEAFF.

This sequence joins TRBV27 and TRBJ1-5, with D possibly matching TRBD1 (6 bases). V shed 4 bases and J shed 11 bases, with 21 bases lying between them. The CDR3 sequence is 15 residues long. Germline CDR1 reads MNHEY; CDR2 reads SMNVEV (reference sequence). The CDR3 here is CASSSVQRGRSAQHF. The CDR3 nucleotides are TGTGCCAGCAGTTCGGTTCAGCGGGGGCGGTCGGCCCAGCATTTT.

The genes are TRBV7-9 and TRBJ1-1; D call uncertain. The CDR3 loop spans 12 amino acids. Trimming removed 2 bases from V and 4 bases from J, with 5 bases in between. CDR1 is SEHNR and CDR2 is FQNEAQ in the germline V gene (reference sequence). The CDR3 spells CASSLFLTEAFF. The CDR3 nucleotides are TGTGCCAGCAGCTTATTCCTCACTGAAGCTTTCTTT.

V and J are TRBV18 and TRBJ1-1; D unclear. This CDR3 region has 15 residues. The V gene's germline CDR1 is KGHSH and CDR2 LQKENI. V dropped 0 bases and J dropped 0 bases, with 8 bases sitting between them. The CDR3 nucleotides read TGTGCCAGCTCACCACCTCTAAGTATGAACACTGAAGCTTTCTTT. Its protein is CASSPPLSMNTEAFF.

The chain recombines TRBV7-2 with TRBJ2-2; 16 nucleotides line up with TRBD2. This CDR3 is 18 amino acids long. Trimming removed 5 bases from V and 4 bases from J; junction bases left unmatched: 7. Germline values: CDR1 SGHTA, CDR2 FQGNSA. The chain's CDR3 is CASSVGLAGGPVTGELFF. The CDR3 nucleotides read TGTGCCAGCAGCGTGGGACTAGCGGGGGGGCCTGTCACCGGGGAGCTGTTTTTT.

This clone turned up a few times. The chain links TRBV28 to TRBJ2-5; tentative D call: TRBD2 (6 bases). Germline V gene data show CDR1 as MDHEN and CDR2 as SYDVKM. The germline V and J ends were trimmed by 1 base and 4 bases, with 7 bases remaining between them. The length of the CDR3 is 13 residues. The CDR3 loop is CASSLYGGETQYF. In nucleotides, the CDR3 is TGTGCCAGCAGTTTATACGGGGGAGAGACCCAGTACTTC.

This clone was counted a few times. This chain links TRBV6-1 with TRBJ2-7; 8 bases agree with TRBD1. Trimming removed 2 bases from V and 2 bases from J; junction bases left unmatched: 8. CDR1 and CDR2 (germline): MNHNS, SASEGT. CDR3 length: 16 amino acids. CDR3 sequence reads: CASSELFKGQAYEQYF. Written as DNA, the CDR3 is TGTGCCAGCAGTGAATTATTTAAGGGACAGGCCTACGAGCAGTACTTC.

The chain has TRBV6-5 and TRBJ1-2; 9 bases are a match to TRBD1. The CDR3 runs to 12 residues. Germline V gene sequence: CDR1 MNHEY, CDR2 SVGAGI. Trimming cost V 10 bases and J 10 bases; bases outside gene matches: 10. The CDR3 sequence is CATRDRVRAYTF. The CDR3 DNA sequence: TGTGCCACGAGGGACAGGGTTAGGGCCTACACCTTC.